Listed below are T cell receptor beta chains from one sample, sequenced in a study of CXCR3-negative and CXCR3-positive naive CD8 T cells. No DNA is given; TCRdb re-called the 5' RACE reads and lists each CDR3 protein once. The sample totals roughly 6,800 distinct CDR3 sequences. Sequencing was carried out using naive CXCR3+ CD8+ T cells from blood. These receptors were obtained from a human donor in good health. Some clones in this sample may be carry-over from other donors' samples. Each CDR3 is given with its conserved first and last residue. Some rows have no size entry. The others give once, few or many, or a class for an expanded clone.

clone_size	v_call	j_call	cdr3_aa
NA	TRBV25-1	TRBJ2-1	CASSEWRGQGVIEQFF
medium-sized	TRBV20-1	TRBJ2-7	CSARRRRPDPGQSYEQYF
medium-sized	TRBV12-3/TRBV12-4	TRBJ1-1	CASSTGRNTEAFF
NA	TRBV2	TRBJ2-1	CASSEALAGAYYEQYF
medium-sized	TRBV5-1	TRBJ2-1	CASSLVGPEQFF
NA	TRBV29-1	TRBJ2-1	CSVDGLNGQGASYNEQFF
NA	TRBV5-5	TRBJ2-3	CASSPKRELGPDTQYF
medium-sized	TRBV5-1	TRBJ2-7	CASSLPTSEQYF
medium-sized	TRBV29-1	TRBJ2-7	CSAARDSSYEQYF
medium-sized	TRBV28	TRBJ2-7	CASSLIQLGPLYEQYF
NA	TRBV28	TRBJ2-1	CASSKRTSGRGDEQFF
medium-sized	TRBV29-1	TRBJ2-7	CSGAGVGSSYEQYF
NA	TRBV11-2	TRBJ2-3	CASSSGHTAPADTQYF